One sample yielded the 18 T cell receptor beta chains listed below, sequenced in a study of blood T cell repertoires in COVID-19. Assay used: immunoSEQ multiplex PCR; TCRdb lists only in-frame clones, some missing. Here the sample spans around 160,000 clones, 65% to 90% being singletons. Sequencing used peripheral blood. These receptors came from a man between 60 and 75 years old with acute or convalescent COVID-19.

The chain uses TRBV9 and TRBJ2-1, with TRBD2 matching over 9 bases. Germline CDR1 reads SGDLS; CDR2 reads YYNGEE. The CDR3 sequence is 15 residues long. V gave up 3 bases and J gave up 8 bases; unmatched junction bases: 9. This CDR3 is CASSAPSGNGYEQFF. The DNA for the CDR3 is TGTGCCAGCAGCGCACCTAGCGGGAATGGCTATGAGCAGTTCTTC.

The V call is TRBV7-3, the J call TRBJ2-1, with 11 bases fitting TRBD2. Germline loops: CDR1 SGHTA, CDR2 FQGTGA. The V segment lost 5 bases and the J segment 9 bases; nucleotides outside the gene matches: 15. The CDR3 consists of 17 residues. The CDR3 reads CASSGTPGTSGEGEQFF. CDR3 sequence (DNA): TGTGCCAGCAGCGGCACCCCCGGGACTAGCGGCGAAGGTGAGCAGTTCTTC.

V usage is TRBV5-1 and J usage is TRBJ1-1; D uncertain. The germline V gene has CDR1 SGHRS and CDR2 YFSETQ. Trimming took 1 base from V and 3 from J, leaving 10 bases between them. This CDR3 region has 14 residues. In DNA form, the CDR3 reads TGCGCCAGCAGCTTGACCCCGGAGGACACTGAAGCTTTCTTT. Encoded protein: CASSLTPEDTEAFF.

This clone was picked up a small number of times. The chain is built from TRBV19 and TRBJ1-2; TRBD1 matches at 11 bases. CDR3 length: 15 amino acids. V dropped 6 bases and J dropped 4; count of bases not matched to a gene: 7. CDR1 is LNHDA, CDR2 SQIVND, per germline (reference sequence). The CDR3, as DNA: TGTGCCAGTAGCCGGACAGGGGGCCCATCCTATGGCTACACCTTC. It translates to CASSRTGGPSYGYTF.

The J gene is TRBJ1-1, the V gene TRBV5-1; tentatively, D is TRBD1 (5 bases). The ends were cut back, 1 base at V and 3 bases at J, with 7 bases in the middle. The CDR3 contains 13 residues. Germline CDR1 reads SGHRS; CDR2 reads YFSETQ. This chain's CDR3 is CASSLKQDTEAFF. The CDR3 DNA follows: TGCGCCAGCAGCTTGAAACAGGACACTGAAGCTTTCTTT.

The V and J genes are TRBV5-1 and TRBJ2-3, with 9 bases matching TRBD1. CDR1 and CDR2 (germline): SGHRS, YFSETQ. This CDR3 has 16 amino acids. V trimming: 4 bases; J trimming: 0 bases; junction bases outside the gene matches: 6. The CDR3, as DNA: TGCGCCAGCAGCCGCGGGACAGGGCCTAGCACAGATACGCAGTATTTT. Its translation: CASSRGTGPSTDTQYF.

This chain links TRBV6-5 with TRBJ2-5; TRBD1 agrees at 7 bases. Germline CDR1 reads MNHEY; CDR2 reads SVGAGI. With V trimmed by 8 bases and J by 5 bases, 11 bases remained unmatched. The CDR3 has 14 residues. CDR3 amino acids: CASQGVVDRETQYF. The CDR3 nucleotides are TGTGCCAGCCAGGGGGTTGTGGACCGGGAGACCCAGTACTTC.

This clone was seen more than once but under ten times. The DNA of the CDR3 is TGTGCCAGCAGTTTTGACAGGGGTAACGGCTACACCTTC. Its translation: CASSFDRGNGYTF. The chain links TRBV27 to TRBJ1-2; 8 nucleotides align to TRBD1. In germline, CDR1 is MNHEY, CDR2 SMNVEV (reference sequence). This CDR3 comprises 13 residues. Trimming removed 3 bases from V and 8 bases from J; junction bases left unmatched: 5.

This chain uses TRBV28 with TRBJ2-3; D remains ambiguous. The CDR3 consists of 15 residues. The V and J ends lost 5 bases and 0 bases respectively, with 12 bases between them. The germline V gene has CDR1 MDHEN and CDR2 SYDVKM. CDR3 protein: CASSPITPSTDTQYF. CDR3 nucleotide sequence: TGTGCCAGCAGTCCCATAACACCTAGCACAGATACGCAGTATTTT.

The rearrangement links TRBV19 to TRBJ1-4, with D possibly being TRBD1 (6 bases). The V gene's germline CDR1 is LNHDA and CDR2 SQIVND (reference sequence). The CDR3 covers 15 residues. V was shortened by 6 bases and J by 5 bases, with 16 bases between the two germline ends. The DNA for the CDR3 is TGTGCCAGTAGAAACGGGCCGACAGGAAATGAAAAACTGTTTTTT. It codes for CASRNGPTGNEKLFF. The whole variable domain, remainder taken from reference TRBV19 and TRBJ1-4, is DGGITQSPKYLFRKEGQNVTLSCEQNLNHDAMYWYRQDPGQGLRLIYYSQIVNDFQKGDIAEGYSVSREKKESFPLTVTSAQKNPTAFYLCASRNGPTGNEKLFFGSGTQLSVL.

The chain has TRBV28 and TRBJ1-2, with 8 bases matching TRBD1. The CDR3 has 16 residues. CDR1 is MDHEN and CDR2 is SYDVKM in the germline V gene. The junction had 21 bases not matched to a gene; V was cut back by 10 bases and J by 8 bases. CDR3 sequence: CATLPGQGPPFFGYTF. For the CDR3, the DNA is TGTGCCACCCTCCCCGGACAGGGCCCCCCCTTCTTCGGCTACACCTTC.

This chain links TRBV28 with TRBJ2-7; TRBD1 is a possible D gene (5 bases). The CDR3 sequence is 14 residues long. Germline V gene data show CDR1 as MDHEN and CDR2 as SYDVKM. V was trimmed by 1 base and J by 7 bases, leaving 14 bases between them. CDR3: CASSLSVRAIEQYF. Here the CDR3 DNA reads TGTGCCAGCAGTTTATCCGTCAGGGCCATTGAGCAGTACTTC.

The DNA for the CDR3 is TGTGCCAGCAGCCGGCGGGGGGAACCCTATAATTCACCCCTCCACTTT. Residues: CASSRRGEPYNSPLHF. This chain links TRBV25-1 with TRBJ1-6; perhaps TRBD1 as D (5 bases). Germline loops: CDR1 MGHDK, CDR2 SYGVNS. V lost 6 bases to trimming and J lost 2 bases, with 14 bases between them. The CDR3 is 16 residues long.

The CDR3 here is CASSPFGGTDTQYF. The CDR3 DNA reads TGTGCCAGCAGTCCCTTCGGAGGCACAGATACGCAGTATTTT. The chain links TRBV6-4 to TRBJ2-3, with D hard to call. Germline V gene data show CDR1 as MRHNA and CDR2 as SNTAGT. The CDR3 runs 14 residues. Trimming stripped 5 bases from V and 1 base from J, with 10 bases between.

This clone was found a few times. The chain combines TRBV4-2 with TRBJ1-4; 8 positions agree with TRBD1. The germline V gene has CDR1 LGHNA and CDR2 YNFKEQ. The CDR3 covers 14 residues. The trim removed 8 bases at V and 2 bases at J, leaving 4 bases unmatched. CDR3 DNA sequence: TGTGCCAGCGGACAGGGTGGGACTAATGAAAAACTGTTTTTT. This gives the protein CASGQGGTNEKLFF.

The chain has TRBV10-1 and TRBJ1-2; 7 nucleotides line up with TRBD1. V gave up 2 bases and J gave up 2 bases; unmatched junction bases: 5. CDR3 length: 15 residues. Germline V lookup: CDR1 WNHNN, CDR2 SYGVQD (reference sequence). The CDR3 loop reads CASSEGGQVNYGYTF. The CDR3 DNA sequence: TGCGCCAGCAGTGAGGGTGGACAGGTGAACTATGGCTACACCTTC.

The chain recombines TRBV9 with TRBJ2-7; D not resolved. CDR3 length equals 15 residues. Trimming took 0 bases from V and 0 from J, leaving 10 bases between them. Germline values: CDR1 SGDLS, CDR2 YYNGEE. The CDR3 loop is CASSVGPASSYEQYF. CDR3 in DNA: TGTGCCAGCAGCGTAGGGCCAGCGAGCTCCTACGAGCAGTACTTC.

The chain joins TRBV18 to TRBJ2-7; maybe TRBD2 (5 bases). Trimming took off 6 bases at V and 2 bases at J, with 11 bases between the two ends. The CDR3 spans 13 residues. CDR1 and CDR2 from the germline V gene are KGHSH and LQKENI. CDR3 nucleotides: TGTGCCAGCTCGAGTAGCGCAGCCTACGAGCAGTACTTC. This translates into CASSSSAAYEQYF.